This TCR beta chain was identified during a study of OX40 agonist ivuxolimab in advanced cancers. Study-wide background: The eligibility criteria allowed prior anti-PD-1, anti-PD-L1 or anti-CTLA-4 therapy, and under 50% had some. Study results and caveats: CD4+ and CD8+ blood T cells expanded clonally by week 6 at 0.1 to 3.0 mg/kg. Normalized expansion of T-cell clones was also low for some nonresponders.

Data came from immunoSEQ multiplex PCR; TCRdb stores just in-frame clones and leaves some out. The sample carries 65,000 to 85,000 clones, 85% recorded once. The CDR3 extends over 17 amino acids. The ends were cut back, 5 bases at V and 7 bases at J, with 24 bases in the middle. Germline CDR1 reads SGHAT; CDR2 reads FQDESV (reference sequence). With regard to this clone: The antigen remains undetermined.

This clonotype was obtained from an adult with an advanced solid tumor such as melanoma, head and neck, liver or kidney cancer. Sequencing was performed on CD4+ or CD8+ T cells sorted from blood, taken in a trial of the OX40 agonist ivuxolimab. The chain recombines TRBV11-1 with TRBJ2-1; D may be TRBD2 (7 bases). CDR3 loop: CASSHSGGGGMGNEQFF. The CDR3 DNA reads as TGTGCCAGCAGCCACTCGGGTGGGGGGGGCATGGGTAATGAGCAGTTCTTC.